This TCR beta chain emerged from a study of cytomegalovirus exposure and HLA in healthy donors. Overall study results and limits: The majority of TCR sequences were rare, yet some public TCRs appeared in many donors.

Profiling relied on immunoSEQ multiplex PCR, and the TCRdb table lists in-frame clones only, not all of them. The sample shows 200,000 to 300,000 clones, about 90% of them seen only once. J gave up 3 bases and V 8 bases, and 5 bases lay outside the gene matches. Germline CDR1 and CDR2: MNHNS and SASEGT. CDR3 length: 14 residues. With regard to this clone: The target antigen is unknown.

Material: PBMCs. The source is a woman aged 25 to 45 in good health and CMV-seronegative. The rearrangement uses TRBV6-1 and TRBJ2-7, with 12 bases matching TRBD2. The CDR3 DNA sequence: TGTGCCAGCGGGCTAGCGGGAGGGAGCTACGAGCAGTACTTC. Its translation: CASGLAGGSYEQYF.